The 22 T cell receptor beta chains below all came from one sample that was sequenced in a study of long-term antiretroviral therapy in people with HIV. It was version v3.0 of the immunoSEQ assay that was run at survey level. Here immunoSEQ multiplex PCR was the method, and the copy in TCRdb shows in-frame clones only, minus some. The table records about 43,000 clones, roughly nine tenths of them present only once. The sequencing here drew on unsorted PBMCs, taken 0.1 years before starting antiretroviral therapy. These TCRs come from a woman between 50 and 59 years old with HIV.

V is TRBV11-2 and J is TRBJ1-2, with 8 positions matching TRBD1. The germline V gene has CDR1 SGHAT and CDR2 FQNNGV. Trimming cost V 2 bases and J 3 bases; bases outside gene matches: 11. CDR3 length equals 17 residues. CDR3 sequence: CASSLQGALLNHYGYTF. CDR3 nucleotide sequence: TGTGCCAGCAGCTTACAGGGGGCGTTGCTGAATCACTATGGCTACACCTTC.

The chain is built from TRBV7-6 and TRBJ2-1, with TRBD2 matching over 11 bases. V trimming: 0 bases; J trimming: 5 bases; junction bases outside the gene matches: 12. This CDR3 spans 19 amino acids. Germline V gene lookup returns CDR1 SGHVS and CDR2 FNYEAQ. CDR3 protein: CASSLAHYELAGADNEQFF. CDR3 nucleotides: TGTGCCAGCAGCTTAGCCCATTATGAACTAGCGGGGGCCGACAATGAGCAGTTCTTC.

The V and J genes are TRBV6-1 and TRBJ2-7; D possibly uses TRBD1 or TRBD2 (6 bases each). Looked up from germline, CDR1 is MNHNS and CDR2 is SASEGT. The V and J ends lost 2 bases and 3 bases respectively, with 14 bases between them. CDR3 length: 15 residues. The CDR3 loop reads CASSEPGRGDYEQYF. In nucleotides, the CDR3 is TGTGCCAGCAGTGAACCTGGAAGGGGGGACTACGAGCAGTACTTC.

This clone was seen only once. The J gene is TRBJ1-1, the V gene TRBV5-6; D call uncertain. V was shortened by 4 bases and J by 3 bases, with 10 bases between the two germline ends. Germline V gives CDR1 SGHDT, CDR2 YYEEEE. This CDR3 comprises 13 residues. The CDR3: CASSGGLHTEAFF. In DNA form, the CDR3 reads TGTGCCAGCAGCGGAGGACTGCACACTGAAGCTTTCTTT. The whole variable domain, filled in from reference TRBV5-6 and TRBJ1-1, reads DAGVTQSPTHLIKTRGQQVTLRCSPKSGHDTVSWYQQALGQGPQFIFQYYEEEERQRGNFPDRFSGHQFPNYSSELNVNALLLGDSALYLCASSGGLHTEAFFGQGTRLTVV.

The chain links TRBV27 to TRBJ1-6; tentative D call: TRBD1 (6 bases). The V and J ends lost 6 bases and 8 bases respectively, with 23 bases between them. This CDR3 spans 17 amino acids. Germline CDR1 and CDR2: MNHEY and SMNVEV (reference sequence). CDR3 sequence (DNA): TGTGCCAGCAGCCCCCTAGGTCTGCAGGGGCGGTATTCACCCCTCCACTTT. It encodes CASSPLGLQGRYSPLHF.

This clone was observed a handful of times. V gene TRBV5-4 combines with J gene TRBJ1-2, with D uncertain. CDR3 length: 13 amino acids. CDR1 SGHNT and CDR2 YYREEE come from the germline V gene (reference sequence). V dropped 0 bases and J dropped 4 bases, with 7 bases sitting between them. The CDR3: CASSLDTLYGYTF. In DNA form, the CDR3 reads TGTGCCAGCAGCTTGGATACACTCTATGGCTACACCTTC.

The chain has TRBV7-2 and TRBJ2-7; 11 bases are shared with TRBD2. In germline, CDR1 is SGHTA, CDR2 FQGNSA. The CDR3 loop spans 17 amino acids. Trimming cost V 5 bases and J 2 bases; bases outside gene matches: 11. The CDR3 DNA reads TGTGCCAGCAGCCAACGCCCCCCTAGCGGGGGGCCCTACGAGCAGTACTTC. It specifies CASSQRPPSGGPYEQYF.

This clone has only a few counts. The chain is built from TRBV2 and TRBJ2-3, with D perhaps TRBD1 (5 bases). Germline loops: CDR1 SNHLY, CDR2 FYNNEI. The CDR3 sequence is 12 residues long. V was pared by 8 bases and J by 2 bases, with 8 bases between. CDR3 sequence (DNA): TGTGCCAGCCCCAGGGACACAGATACGCAGTATTTT. Its translation: CASPRDTDTQYF.

J is TRBJ1-2 and V is TRBV11-1; a weak D match, TRBD1 (5 bases). The CDR3 sequence is 13 residues long. CDR1 and CDR2 (germline): SGHAT, FQDESV (reference sequence). V lost 2 bases to trimming and J lost 7 bases, with 11 bases between them. The CDR3 here is CASSLRGDSGYTF. CDR3 nucleotide sequence: TGTGCCAGCAGCTTAAGAGGGGATAGTGGCTACACCTTC.

This clone was observed a single time. The rearrangement links TRBV5-1 to TRBJ1-1; the match to TRBD1 covers 8 bases. Per the germline V gene, CDR1 is SGHRS and CDR2 is YFSETQ. This CDR3 has 17 amino acids. J lost 1 base, V lost 7 bases, and 15 bases had no gene match. CDR3 in DNA: TGCGCCAGCCTGCCGGGCAGGGGGCTAGAGGGGAACACTGAAGCTTTCTTT. This codes for CASLPGRGLEGNTEAFF.

The chain is built from TRBV5-6 and TRBJ2-5; perhaps TRBD2 as D (6 bases). The germline V and J ends were trimmed by 4 bases and 2 bases, with 12 bases remaining between them. The CDR3 is made up of 14 amino acids. The germline V gene encodes CDR1 SGHDT and CDR2 YYEEEE. The CDR3 region has the DNA TGTGCCAGCAGCCCCGGGACTCCGCAAGAGACCCAGTACTTC. It encodes CASSPGTPQETQYF.

The CDR3 spells CASSLGLNQPQHF. The CDR3 nucleotides read TGTGCCAGCAGCTTGGGGCTCAATCAGCCCCAGCATTTT. V usage is TRBV7-2 and J usage is TRBJ1-5; the D gene is possibly TRBD1 (5 bases). The germline V and J ends were trimmed by 3 bases and 3 bases, with 6 bases remaining between them. Germline V CDR1 and CDR2: SGHTA, FQGNSA. The CDR3 spans 13 residues.

The table lists this clone with a count of one. This chain links TRBV18 with TRBJ2-6, with 11 bases aligning to TRBD1. The V segment lost 5 bases and the J segment 4 bases; nucleotides outside the gene matches: 7. This CDR3 is built from 17 residues. Germline values: CDR1 KGHSH, CDR2 LQKENI. The CDR3 is CASSDGTGGAGANVLTF. Here the CDR3 DNA reads TGTGCCAGCTCAGACGGGACAGGGGGAGCAGGGGCCAACGTCCTGACTTTC.

V and J are TRBV29-1 and TRBJ2-1, with D maybe TRBD1 (5 bases). The CDR3 extends over 14 amino acids. Per germline, CDR1 SQVTM and CDR2 ANQGSEA. V gave up 4 bases and J gave up 4 bases, with 14 bases separating them. CDR3 residues: CSVGRANHYNEQFF. The CDR3 coding sequence is TGCAGCGTTGGCAGGGCCAACCATTACAATGAGCAGTTCTTC.

The genes are TRBV11-2 and TRBJ2-7; D is unresolved. Germline V gene lookup returns CDR1 SGHAT and CDR2 FQNNGV. Trimming cost V 4 bases and J 7 bases, with 11 bases left between them. The CDR3 runs 12 residues. CDR3 in amino acids: CASSSDIREQYF. The DNA of the CDR3 is TGTGCCAGCAGCTCCGACATAAGGGAGCAGTACTTC.

This rearrangement joins TRBV5-1 to TRBJ1-2; 7 bases match TRBD1. The V and J ends lost 4 bases and 5 bases, in that order; junction bases with no gene match: 8. This CDR3 contains 14 residues. Germline V gene sequence: CDR1 SGHRS, CDR2 YFSETQ. In DNA, the CDR3 is TGCGCCAGCAGCCCAGGGGGGAGACAATATGGCTACACCTTC. This codes for CASSPGGRQYGYTF.

The chain joins TRBV10-3 to TRBJ1-2, with TRBD1 as a possible D gene (5 bases). The germline gives CDR1 ENHRY, CDR2 SYGVKD. V lost 11 bases and J 3 bases, leaving 16 bases between the germline ends. CDR3 length equals 13 residues. DNA for the CDR3: TGTGCCGTGTCCGAGGGGCAGGACTATGGCTACACCTTC. Its protein product is CAVSEGQDYGYTF.

The rearrangement links TRBV11-3 to TRBJ1-1; 8 positions match TRBD1. The trim removed 5 bases at V and 2 bases at J, leaving 7 bases unmatched. Germline V gene lookup returns CDR1 SGHNT and CDR2 YENEEA. This CDR3 comprises 15 residues. CDR3 in DNA: TGTGCCAGCAGCCCAGGGGGCGAGTTTAACACTGAAGCTTTCTTT. As protein: CASSPGGEFNTEAFF.

A few counts support this clone. The rearrangement joins TRBV5-1 to TRBJ2-7; TRBD2 aligns across 14 bases. Germline trimming cut 3 bases from V and 4 bases from J; bases unmatched to any gene: 6. This CDR3 spans 16 amino acids. Germline CDR1 reads SGHRS; CDR2 reads YFSETQ. The CDR3 spells CASSSPTSGGVYEQYF. The CDR3 nucleotides are TGCGCCAGCAGCTCGCCGACTAGCGGGGGGGTGTACGAGCAGTACTTC.

The rearrangement uses TRBV7-9 and TRBJ2-2; a weak D match, TRBD2 (5 bases). V was cut by 8 bases and J by 4 bases, with 20 bases left in between. Germline V CDR1 and CDR2: SEHNR, FQNEAQ (reference sequence). This CDR3 has 16 amino acids. CDR3 residues: CASLERVGESTGELFF. As DNA, the CDR3 is TGTGCCAGCCTGGAGAGGGTAGGCGAGTCCACCGGGGAGCTGTTTTTT.

V gene TRBV30 combines with J gene TRBJ2-1; tentative D call: TRBD1 (6 bases). CDR3 length: 13 amino acids. V shed 5 bases and J shed 4 bases, with 12 bases lying between them. CDR1 and CDR2 from the germline V gene are GTSNPN and SVGIG (reference sequence). The CDR3 nucleotides read TGTGCCTGGTCGGCAGGGACATACAATGAGCAGTTCTTC. As protein: CAWSAGTYNEQFF.

The J gene is TRBJ2-1, the V gene TRBV7-9, with TRBD1 as a possible D gene (6 bases). The V and J ends lost 3 bases and 0 bases respectively, with 9 bases between them. CDR3 size: 15 residues. CDR1 SEHNR and CDR2 FQNEAQ come from the germline V gene (reference sequence). The DNA of the CDR3 is TGTGCCAGCAGCTTGGGGGCCAGCTCCTACAATGAGCAGTTCTTC. This encodes CASSLGASSYNEQFF.